This T cell receptor beta chain was identified in a study of cytomegalovirus exposure and HLA in healthy donors. Study information: Within the Caucasian-associated ancestry cluster were 65% to 85% of the approximately 400 genotyped donors.

With regard to this clone: The antigen remains unidentified.

V dropped 5 bases and J dropped 4; count of bases not matched to a gene: 4. The CDR3 extends over 15 amino acids. Germline V gene lookup returns CDR1 SEHNR and CDR2 FQNEAQ (reference sequence). A multiplex PCR was run with 60 Vbeta primers and 13 Jbeta primers. TCRdb's copy holds only in-frame clones and misses some; the assay was immunoSEQ multiplex PCR. In the table there are some 100,000 clones, around 80% of which are singletons. Study observations and caveats: There were reportedly fewer N-insertions in an Asian-associated ancestry cluster than the roughly 670-donor mean, in a later analysis. Several top significant clusters appeared, in a later analysis, to be linked to common viral pathogens.

This cohort consisted of healthy bone marrow donors. The sample taken for sequencing was PBMCs. The chain couples TRBV7-9 to TRBJ2-5; 13 bases agree with TRBD2. The clonotype was recovered from a male donor in good health and CMV-seropositive. The DNA of the CDR3 is TGTGCCAGCAGCCTCGGACTAGCGGGGGCAGAGACCCAGTACTTC. It specifies CASSLGLAGAETQYF.